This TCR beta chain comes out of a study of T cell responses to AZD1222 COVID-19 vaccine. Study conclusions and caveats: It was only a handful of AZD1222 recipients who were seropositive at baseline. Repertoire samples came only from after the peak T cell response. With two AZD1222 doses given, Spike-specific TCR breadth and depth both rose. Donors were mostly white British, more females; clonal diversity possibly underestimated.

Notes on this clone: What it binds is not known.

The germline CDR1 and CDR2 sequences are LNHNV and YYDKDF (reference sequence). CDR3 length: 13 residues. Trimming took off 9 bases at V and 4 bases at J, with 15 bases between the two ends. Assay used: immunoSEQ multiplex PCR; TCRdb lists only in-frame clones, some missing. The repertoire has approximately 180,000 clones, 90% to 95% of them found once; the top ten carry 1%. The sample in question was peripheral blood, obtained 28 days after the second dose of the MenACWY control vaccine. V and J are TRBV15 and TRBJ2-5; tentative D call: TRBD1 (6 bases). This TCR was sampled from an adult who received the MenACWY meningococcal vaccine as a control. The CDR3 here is CATSEGHRETQYF. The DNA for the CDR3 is TGTGCCACTTCTGAGGGACACCGAGAGACCCAGTACTTC. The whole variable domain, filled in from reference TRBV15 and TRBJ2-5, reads DAMVIQNPRYQVTQFGKPVTLSCSQTLNHNVMYWYQQKSSQAPKLLFHYYDKDFNNEADTPDNFQSRRPNTSFCFLDIRSPGLGDTAMYLCATSEGHRETQYFGPGTRLLVL.